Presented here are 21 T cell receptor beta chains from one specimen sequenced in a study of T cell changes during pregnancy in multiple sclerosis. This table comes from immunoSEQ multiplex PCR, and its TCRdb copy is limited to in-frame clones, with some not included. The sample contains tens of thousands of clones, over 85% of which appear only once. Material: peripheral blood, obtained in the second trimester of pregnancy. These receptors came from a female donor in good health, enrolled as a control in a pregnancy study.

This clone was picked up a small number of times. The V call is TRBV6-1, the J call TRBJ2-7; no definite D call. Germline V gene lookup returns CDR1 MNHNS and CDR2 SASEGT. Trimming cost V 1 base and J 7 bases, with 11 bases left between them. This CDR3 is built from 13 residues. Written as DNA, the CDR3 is TGTGCCAGCAGTGAAGATCCCATGCGGGAGCAGTACTTC. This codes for CASSEDPMREQYF.

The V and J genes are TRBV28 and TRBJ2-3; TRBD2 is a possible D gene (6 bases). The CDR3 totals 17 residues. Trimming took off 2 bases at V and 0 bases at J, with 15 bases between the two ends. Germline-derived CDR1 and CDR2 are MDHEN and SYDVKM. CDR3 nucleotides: TGTGCCAGCAGTTTAGGTTGGCCGGGAGAAAGCACAGATACGCAGTATTTT. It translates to CASSLGWPGESTDTQYF.

The CDR3 protein is CAWSGGQGRADTQYF. CDR3 nucleotide sequence: TGTGCCTGGAGTGGGGGACAGGGAAGAGCAGATACGCAGTATTTT. This sequence joins TRBV30 and TRBJ2-3, with 9 bases that match TRBD1. CDR3 size: 15 residues. V gave up 1 base and J gave up 4 bases; unmatched junction bases: 6. Germline V lookup: CDR1 GTSNPN, CDR2 SVGIG (reference sequence).

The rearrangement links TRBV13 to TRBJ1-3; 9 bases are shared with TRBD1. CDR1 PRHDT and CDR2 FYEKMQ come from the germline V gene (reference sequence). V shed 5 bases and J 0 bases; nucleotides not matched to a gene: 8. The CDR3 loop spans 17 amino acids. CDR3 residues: CASSPRDRVLSGNTIYF. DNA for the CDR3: TGTGCCAGCAGCCCCCGGGACAGGGTTCTCTCTGGAAACACCATATATTTT. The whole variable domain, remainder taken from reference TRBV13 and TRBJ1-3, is AAGVIQSPRHLIKEKRETATLKCYPIPRHDTVYWYQQGPGQDPQFLISFYEKMQSDKGSIPDRFSAQQFSDYHSELNMSSLELGDSALYFCASSPRDRVLSGNTIYFGEGSWLTVV.

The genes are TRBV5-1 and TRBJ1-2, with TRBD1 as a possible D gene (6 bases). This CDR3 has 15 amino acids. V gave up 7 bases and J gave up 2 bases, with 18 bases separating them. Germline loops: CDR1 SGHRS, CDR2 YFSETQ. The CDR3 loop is CASGRGGGVNYGYTF. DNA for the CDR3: TGCGCCAGCGGCCGGGGGGGCGGAGTGAACTATGGCTACACCTTC.

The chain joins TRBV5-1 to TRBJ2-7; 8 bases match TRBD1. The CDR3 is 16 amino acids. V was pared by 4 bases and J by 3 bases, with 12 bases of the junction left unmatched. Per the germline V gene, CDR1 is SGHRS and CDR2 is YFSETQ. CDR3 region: CASSLRPTGAHYEQYF. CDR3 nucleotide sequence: TGCGCCAGCAGCCTCCGCCCGACAGGGGCGCACTACGAGCAGTACTTC.

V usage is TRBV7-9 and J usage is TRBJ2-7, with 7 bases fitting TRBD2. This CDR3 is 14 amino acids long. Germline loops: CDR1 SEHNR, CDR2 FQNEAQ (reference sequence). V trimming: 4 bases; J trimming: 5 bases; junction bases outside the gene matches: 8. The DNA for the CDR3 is TGTGCCAGCAGCTCCCGAGGGGAGGGCCACGAGCAGTACTTC. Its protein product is CASSSRGEGHEQYF.

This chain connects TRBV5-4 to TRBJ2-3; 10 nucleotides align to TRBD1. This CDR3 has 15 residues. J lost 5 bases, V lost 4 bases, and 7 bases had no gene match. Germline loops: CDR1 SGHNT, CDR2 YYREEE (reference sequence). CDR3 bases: TGTGCCAGCAGCGGGAGACAGGGGGCTCAAGATACGCAGTATTTT. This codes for CASSGRQGAQDTQYF.

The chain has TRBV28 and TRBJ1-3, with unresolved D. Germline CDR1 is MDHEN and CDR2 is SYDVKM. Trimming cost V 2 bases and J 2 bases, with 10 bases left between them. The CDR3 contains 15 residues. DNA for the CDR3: TGTGCCAGCAGTTTAATTACCGGAGCTGGAAACACCATATATTTT. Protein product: CASSLITGAGNTIYF.

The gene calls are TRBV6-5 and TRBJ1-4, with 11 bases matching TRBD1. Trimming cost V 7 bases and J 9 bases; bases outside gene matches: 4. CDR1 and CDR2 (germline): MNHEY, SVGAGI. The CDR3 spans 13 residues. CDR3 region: CASKGTGGKKLFF. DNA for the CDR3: TGTGCCAGCAAGGGGACAGGGGGGAAAAAACTGTTTTTT.

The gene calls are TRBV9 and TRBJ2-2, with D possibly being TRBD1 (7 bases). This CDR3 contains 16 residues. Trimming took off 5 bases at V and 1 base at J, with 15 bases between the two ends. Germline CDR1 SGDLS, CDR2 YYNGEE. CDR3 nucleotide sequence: TGTGCCAGCAGGTCAGGGGGGCGAGAGAACACCGGGGAGCTGTTTTTT. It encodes CASRSGGRENTGELFF.

The DNA of the CDR3 is TGTGCCAGCAGCTTAGGGCCGTTGCTAGGTGTGAGGGCCAAAAACATTCAGTACTTC. It translates to CASSLGPLLGVRAKNIQYF. This sequence joins TRBV7-2 and TRBJ2-4; no reliable D call. This CDR3 comprises 19 residues. Germline V CDR1 and CDR2: SGHTA, FQGNSA. V shed 1 base and J shed 1 base, with 20 bases lying between them.

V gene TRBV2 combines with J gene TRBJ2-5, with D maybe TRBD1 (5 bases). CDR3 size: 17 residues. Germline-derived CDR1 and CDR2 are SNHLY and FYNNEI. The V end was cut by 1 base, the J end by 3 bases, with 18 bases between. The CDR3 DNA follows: TGTGCCAGCAGTGAAGGGTGGAGCAGGGCATTTGAAGAGACCCAGTACTTC. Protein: CASSEGWSRAFEETQYF. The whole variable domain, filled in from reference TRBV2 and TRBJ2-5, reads EPEVTQTPSHQVTQMGQEVILRCVPISNHLYFYWYRQILGQKVEFLVSFYNNEISEKSEIFDDQFSVERPDGSNFTLKIRSTKLEDSAMYFCASSEGWSRAFEETQYFGPGTRLLVL.

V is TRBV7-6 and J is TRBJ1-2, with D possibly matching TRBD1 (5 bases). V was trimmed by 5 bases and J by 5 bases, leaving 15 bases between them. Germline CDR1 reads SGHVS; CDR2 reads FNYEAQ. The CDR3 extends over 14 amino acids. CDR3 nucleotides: TGTGCCAGCAGCGCTCTCTCGGGACTTTATGGCTACACCTTC. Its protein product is CASSALSGLYGYTF.

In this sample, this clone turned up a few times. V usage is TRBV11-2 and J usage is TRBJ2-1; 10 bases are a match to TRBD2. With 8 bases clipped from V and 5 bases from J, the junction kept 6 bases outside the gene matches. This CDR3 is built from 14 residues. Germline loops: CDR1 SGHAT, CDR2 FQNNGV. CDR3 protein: CASGSGRTNNEQFF. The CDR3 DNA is TGTGCCAGCGGTAGCGGGAGGACGAACAATGAGCAGTTCTTC.

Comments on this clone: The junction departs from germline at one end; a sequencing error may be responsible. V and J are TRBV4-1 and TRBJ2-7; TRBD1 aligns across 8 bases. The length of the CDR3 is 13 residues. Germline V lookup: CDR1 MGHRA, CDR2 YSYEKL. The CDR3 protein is CASSPSPGTGRDF. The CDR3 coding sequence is TGCGCCAGCAGCCCATCCCCGGGGACAGGAAGGGACTTC.

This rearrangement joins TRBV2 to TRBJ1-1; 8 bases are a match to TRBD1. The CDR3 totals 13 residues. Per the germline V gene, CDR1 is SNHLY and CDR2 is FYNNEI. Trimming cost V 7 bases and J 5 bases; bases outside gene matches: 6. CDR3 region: CASNGQGWTEAFF. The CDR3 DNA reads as TGTGCCAGCAATGGACAGGGCTGGACTGAAGCTTTCTTT.

The CDR3 region has the DNA TGTGCCAGCAGTGTCGCGGACAGCGGTGAGCAGTTCTTC. Its protein is CASSVADSGEQFF. The genes are TRBV28 and TRBJ2-1, with D tentatively TRBD1 (6 bases). CDR3 length: 13 residues. The V and J ends lost 5 bases and 9 bases respectively, with 14 bases between them. Germline V CDR1 and CDR2: MDHEN, SYDVKM.

The CDR3 DNA reads TGCGCCAGCAGCGCAGGGACTAGCGGGAGCGCGGAGACCCAGTACTTC. Its protein is CASSAGTSGSAETQYF. The chain combines TRBV5-1 with TRBJ2-5, with 14 bases that match TRBD2. This CDR3 has 16 residues. V lost 4 bases, J lost 5 bases, and 7 bases stayed unmatched. The V gene's germline CDR1 is SGHRS and CDR2 YFSETQ.

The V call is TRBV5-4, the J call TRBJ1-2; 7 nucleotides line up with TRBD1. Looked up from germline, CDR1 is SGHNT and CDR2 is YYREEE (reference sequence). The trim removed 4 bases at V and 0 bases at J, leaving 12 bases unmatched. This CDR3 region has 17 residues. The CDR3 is CASSRVTGQLSNYGYTF. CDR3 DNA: TGTGCCAGCAGCCGCGTTACGGGACAGCTTTCTAACTATGGCTACACCTTC. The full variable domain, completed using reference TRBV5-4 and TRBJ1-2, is ETGVTQSPTHLIKTRGQQVTLRCSSQSGHNTVSWYQQALGQGPQFIFQYYREEENGRGNFPPRFSGLQFPNYSSELNVNALELDDSALYLCASSRVTGQLSNYGYTFGSGTRLTVV.

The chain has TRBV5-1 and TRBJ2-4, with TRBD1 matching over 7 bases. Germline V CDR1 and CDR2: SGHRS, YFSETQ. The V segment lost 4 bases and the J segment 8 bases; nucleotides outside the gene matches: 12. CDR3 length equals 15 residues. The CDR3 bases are TGCGCCAGCAGCCAGGGGGATCCCGGGGTGGACATTCAGTACTTC. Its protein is CASSQGDPGVDIQYF.